This T cell receptor beta chain was profiled in a study of cytomegalovirus exposure and HLA in healthy donors. V gave up 0 bases and J gave up 0 bases, with 15 bases separating them. This CDR3 comprises 18 residues. From germline, CDR1 is GTSNPN and CDR2 SVGIG (reference sequence). Researchers ran the PCR with 60 Vbeta and 13 Jbeta primers. Repertoires were generated with immunoSEQ multiplex PCR, while TCRdb's copy carries only in-frame clones and drops some. The table lists 150,000 to 200,000 clones, over 80% of them singletons. This sequence originates from a boy aged 2 to 9 in good health and CMV-seronegative. What was sequenced was PBMCs. This chain joins TRBV30 and TRBJ1-6; D call uncertain. CDR3 sequence: CAWSVFGPESSYNSPLHF. The CDR3 DNA reads TGTGCCTGGAGTGTATTCGGTCCGGAGAGCTCCTATAATTCACCCCTCCACTTT.